The clone carrying this TCR beta chain was recorded a few times. Its target is unknown. The source of the sample is a study of T-cell memory formation after mild COVID-19. The study's findings and limits: Pre-infection memory already had some responding clones, implying cross-reactive memory joined.

Germline V gene lookup returns CDR1 MGHDK and CDR2 SYGVNS. With 5 bases removed from V and 6 bases from J, the gap between germline ends came to 15 bases. The CDR3 totals 14 residues. Constant-segment primers and 5'RACE yielded cDNA libraries for TCR alpha and TCR beta, each carrying sample barcodes and UMIs. TCRdb re-called the 5' RACE reads with MiXCR, one entry per CDR3 protein. The sample has a few hundred thousand distinct CDR3 sequences, approximately 29% seen once. The sequence was collected from an adult woman who had mild COVID-19 (a few samples of this study predate the infection). Cell type and time point are not known. The chain has TRBV25-1 and TRBJ2-3; D is unresolved. Sequenced: PBMCs or a T cell subset sorted from them (not recorded which). The CDR3 loop reads CASSRPAPQDTQYF. In DNA form, the CDR3 reads TGTGCCAGCAGTCGCCCCGCCCCCCAGGATACGCAGTATTTT. The variable domain in full, with the rest retrieved from reference TRBV25-1 and TRBJ2-3, is EADIYQTPRYLVIGTGKKITLECSQTMGHDKMYWYQQDPGMELHLIHYSYGVNSTEKGDLSSESTVSRIRTEHFPLTLESARPSHTSQYLCASSRPAPQDTQYFGPGTRLTVL.